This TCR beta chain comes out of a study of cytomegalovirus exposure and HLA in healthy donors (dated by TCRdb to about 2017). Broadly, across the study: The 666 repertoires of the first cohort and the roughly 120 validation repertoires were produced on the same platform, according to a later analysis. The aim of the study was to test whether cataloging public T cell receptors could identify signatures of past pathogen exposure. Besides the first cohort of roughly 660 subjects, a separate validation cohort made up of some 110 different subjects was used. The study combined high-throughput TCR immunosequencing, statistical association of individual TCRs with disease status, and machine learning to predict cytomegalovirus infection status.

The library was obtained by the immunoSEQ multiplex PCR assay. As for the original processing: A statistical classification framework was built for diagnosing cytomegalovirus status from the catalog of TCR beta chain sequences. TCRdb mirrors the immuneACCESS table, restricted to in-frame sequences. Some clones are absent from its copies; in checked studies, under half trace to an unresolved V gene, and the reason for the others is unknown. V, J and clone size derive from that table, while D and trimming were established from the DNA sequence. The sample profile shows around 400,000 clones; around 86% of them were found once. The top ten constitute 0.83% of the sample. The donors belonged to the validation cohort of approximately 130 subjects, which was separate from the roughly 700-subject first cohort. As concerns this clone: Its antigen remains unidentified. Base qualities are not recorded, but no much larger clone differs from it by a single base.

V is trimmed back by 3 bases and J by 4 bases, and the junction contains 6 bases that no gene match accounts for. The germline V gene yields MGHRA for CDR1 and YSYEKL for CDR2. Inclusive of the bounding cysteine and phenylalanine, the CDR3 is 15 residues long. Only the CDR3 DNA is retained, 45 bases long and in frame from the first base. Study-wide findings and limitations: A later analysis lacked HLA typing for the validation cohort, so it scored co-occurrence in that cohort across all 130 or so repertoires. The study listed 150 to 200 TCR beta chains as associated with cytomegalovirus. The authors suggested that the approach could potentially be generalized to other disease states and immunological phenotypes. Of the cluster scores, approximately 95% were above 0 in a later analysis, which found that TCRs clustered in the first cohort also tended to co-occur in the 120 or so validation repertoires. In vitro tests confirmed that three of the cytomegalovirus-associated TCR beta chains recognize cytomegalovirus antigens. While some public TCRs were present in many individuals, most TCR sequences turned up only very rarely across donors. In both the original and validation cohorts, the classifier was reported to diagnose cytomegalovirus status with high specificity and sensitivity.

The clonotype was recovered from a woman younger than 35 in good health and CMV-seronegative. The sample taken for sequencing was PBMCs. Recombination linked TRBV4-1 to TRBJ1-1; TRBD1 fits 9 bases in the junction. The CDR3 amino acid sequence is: CASSQWGTGSTEAFF. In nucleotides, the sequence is TGCGCCAGCAGCCAGTGGGGGACAGGGTCCACTGAAGCTTTCTTT.